This TCR beta chain was sequenced for a study of shared clonotypes between healthy human individuals (dated by TCRdb to the early 2020s). About the study as a whole: The cohort comprised a couple of women and a few men aged 18 to 49 years. Per donor, three plates each were used for CD4 naive and CD4 memory, two for CD8 naive, and one for CD8 memory. To estimate repertoire size and how much clonotypes are shared between individuals, the study performed deep sequencing of blood TCR repertoires from about five healthy adults. Different laboratories and diverse techniques were used to prepare libraries and sequence TCR repertoires, to increase sequencing depth and limit assay-specific biases. Between about 0.85 and 10 billion PBMCs per donor were obtained by leukapheresis. Beyond this particular receptor, the publication reports: Based on pairwise subsampling, the degree of clonotype sharing among donors was expected to be affected by sequencing depth. Sharing across a few donors was observed for 4.5% to 6.5% of naive CD4, around 3.5% of naive CD8, 2.3% of memory CD4, and less than 0.45% of memory CD8 clonotypes. Naive subsets generally had larger estimated clonotype richness than memory subsets. Compared with non-shared clonotypes, the clonotypes found in all four sorted-subset donors had higher generation probabilities. Sampling was limited to blood, and TCR repertoires in tissue likely differ from TCR repertoires in blood. Incomplete sequencing was indicated by rarefaction of sorted-subset datasets, despite the large sequencing depth. The small number of donors limited the genetic and exposure-history diversity represented.

V is reduced by 6 bases and J by 2 bases, leaving a spacing of 14 bases between them. In the germline V gene, CDR1 corresponds to LGHNA and CDR2 to YSLEER. Reading from cysteine to phenylalanine, the CDR3 counts 14 amino acids. The entry retains the CDR3 DNA only, 42 bases that are in frame from base 1. The donors were healthy, HIV-negative adults who had no recently reported acute infections or vaccinations. All donors were Caucasian adults living in Nashville, Tennessee, USA. CD8 memory samples were composed of magnetically selected CD45RO+ cells combined with CCR7-negative CD45RA+ effector memory (TemRA) cells. After blood collection by leukapheresis, PBMCs were isolated using Ficoll-Histopaque density gradient centrifugation and then cryopreserved in the vapor phase of liquid nitrogen. Analytical flow cytometry was used to check the purity and quantity of each magnetically sorted T cell population. Genomic DNA was isolated from each sorted fraction and quantified by UV absorbance on a Nanodrop 2000c.

Using the deep immunoSEQ assay, TCR CDR3 regions were amplified from genomic DNA by multiplex PCR. Extracted genomic DNA from each cell subset was distributed evenly across all wells of several immunoSEQ 96-well plates, and each plate was treated as a replicate. For sorted subsets, each replicate PCR was loaded with about 0.2 ug genomic DNA, equivalent to about 30,000 T cell genomes. The purified libraries were quantified using a Qubit 3.0 fluorometer, sized with a Bioanalyzer 2100, and then quantified again using the KAPA Library Quantification kit. A separate single-read 150-cycle Illumina NextSeq 550 flow cell was used to sequence each immunoSEQ 96-well plate. As for the original processing: Because only junctional sequences without quality scores were contained in the immunoSEQ output, filtering matching that applied to full-length reads could not be performed. Sequences were annotated with PyIR, a Python wrapper for IgBLAST v1.9, and V/J genes and CDR3 were assigned using IMGT germline references. Any read was removed if the V/J assignment was weak (E-value above 1e-6), the CDR3 was missing, or the read contained stop codons, out-of-frame junctions, or ambiguous translated residues. A V3J clonotype was defined by an identical inferred V gene, J gene, and CDR3 amino acid sequence. The percentage overlap between two repertoires was calculated by dividing the number of shared unique clonotypes by the size of the smaller repertoire. RTK rarefaction, the Chao1 estimator, and Recon v2.1 estimates of unobserved clonotypes were used to assess repertoire richness. OLGA was used to compute generation probabilities for all TCRbeta clonotypes that the gDNA method yielded from a handful of donors. TCRdb mirrors the immuneACCESS table, restricted to in-frame sequences. Some clones are absent from its copies; in checked studies, under half trace to an unresolved V gene, and the reason for the others is unknown. V and J calls and clone size are those listed in that table; D and trimming were worked out from the DNA. This sample has around 690,000 clones in its table, and less than 95% of those were observed once. The ten largest clones take up 30% to 40% of the sample.

With regard to this clone: No cognate antigen has been identified for it. The sample holds no much larger clone one base away, and base qualities are not on file.

The TCR originated in a man aged 18 to 35 in good health. Some clones in this sample may be carry-over from other donors' samples. This sequence uses TRBV4-3 and TRBJ2-7; the D region is possibly TRBD1 or TRBD2, each matching across 5 bases. The sequencing input was memory CD8+ T cells from PBMCs. What the cell subset or site label conveys for this sample: CD45RO+ cells pooled with CCR7-negative TemRA cells. This receptor has the CDR3 CASSPGSRTYEQYF. The DNA reads as follows: TGCGCCAGCAGTCCAGGGAGTCGAACCTACGAGCAGTACTTC.